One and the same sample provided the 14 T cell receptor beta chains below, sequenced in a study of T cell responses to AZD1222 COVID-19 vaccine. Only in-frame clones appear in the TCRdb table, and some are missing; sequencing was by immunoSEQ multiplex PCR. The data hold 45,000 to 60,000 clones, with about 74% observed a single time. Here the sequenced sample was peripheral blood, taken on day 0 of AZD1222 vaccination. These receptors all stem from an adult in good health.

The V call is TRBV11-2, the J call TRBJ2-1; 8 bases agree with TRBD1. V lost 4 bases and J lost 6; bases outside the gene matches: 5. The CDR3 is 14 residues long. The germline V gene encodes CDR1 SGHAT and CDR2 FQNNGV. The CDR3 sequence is CASSSRTGRNEQFF. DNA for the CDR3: TGTGCCAGCAGCTCCCGGACAGGGCGCAATGAGCAGTTCTTC.

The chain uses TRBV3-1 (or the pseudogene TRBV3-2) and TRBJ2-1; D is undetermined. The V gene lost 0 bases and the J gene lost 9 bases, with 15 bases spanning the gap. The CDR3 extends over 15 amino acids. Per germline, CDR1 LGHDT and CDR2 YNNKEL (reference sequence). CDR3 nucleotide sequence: TGTGCCAGCAGCCAAGATACCGTCCGAGCCCGTGAGCAGTTCTTC. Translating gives CASSQDTVRAREQFF.

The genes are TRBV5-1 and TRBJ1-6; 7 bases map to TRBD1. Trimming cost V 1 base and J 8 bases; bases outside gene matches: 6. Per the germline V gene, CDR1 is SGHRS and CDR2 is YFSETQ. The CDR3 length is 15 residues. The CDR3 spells CASSLRGRGDSPLHF. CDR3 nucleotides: TGCGCCAGCAGCTTGAGGGGGCGCGGGGATTCACCCCTCCACTTT.

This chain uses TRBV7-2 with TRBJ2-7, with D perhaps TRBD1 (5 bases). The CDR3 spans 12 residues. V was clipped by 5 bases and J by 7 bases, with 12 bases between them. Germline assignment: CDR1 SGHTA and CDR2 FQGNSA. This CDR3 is CASSHAGYEQYF. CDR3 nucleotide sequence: TGTGCCAGCAGCCACGCAGGGTATGAGCAGTACTTC.

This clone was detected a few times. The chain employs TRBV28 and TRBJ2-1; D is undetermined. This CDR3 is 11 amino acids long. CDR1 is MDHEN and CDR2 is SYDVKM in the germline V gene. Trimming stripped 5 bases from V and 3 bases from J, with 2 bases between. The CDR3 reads CASSDYNEQFF. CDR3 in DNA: TGTGCCAGCAGTGACTACAATGAGCAGTTCTTC.

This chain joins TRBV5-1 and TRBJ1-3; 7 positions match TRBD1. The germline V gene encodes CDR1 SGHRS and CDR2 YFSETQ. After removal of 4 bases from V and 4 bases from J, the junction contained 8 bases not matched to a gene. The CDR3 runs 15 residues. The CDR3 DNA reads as TGCGCCAGCAGCCTACAGGGGCAAGGGGGAAACACCATATATTTT. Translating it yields CASSLQGQGGNTIYF.

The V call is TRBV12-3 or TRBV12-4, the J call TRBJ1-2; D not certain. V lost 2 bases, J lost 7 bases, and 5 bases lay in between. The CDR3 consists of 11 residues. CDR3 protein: CASSLHGGYTF. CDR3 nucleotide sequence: TGTGCCAGCAGTTTACATGGTGGCTACACCTTC.

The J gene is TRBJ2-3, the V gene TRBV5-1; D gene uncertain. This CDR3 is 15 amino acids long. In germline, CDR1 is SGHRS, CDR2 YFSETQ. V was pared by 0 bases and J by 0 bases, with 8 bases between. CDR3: CASSLDSTSTDTQYF. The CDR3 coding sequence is TGCGCCAGCAGCTTGGATAGCACAAGCACAGATACGCAGTATTTT.

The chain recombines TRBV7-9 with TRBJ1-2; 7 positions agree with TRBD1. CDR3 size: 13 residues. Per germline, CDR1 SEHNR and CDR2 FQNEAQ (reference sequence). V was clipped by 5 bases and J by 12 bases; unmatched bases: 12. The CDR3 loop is CASSQETGPWNTF. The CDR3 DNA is TGTGCCAGCAGCCAGGAGACAGGGCCGTGGAACACCTTC.

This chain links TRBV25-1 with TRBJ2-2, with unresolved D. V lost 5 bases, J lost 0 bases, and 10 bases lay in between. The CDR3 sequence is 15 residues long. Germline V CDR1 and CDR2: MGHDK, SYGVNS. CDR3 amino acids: CASSFSGTNTGELFF. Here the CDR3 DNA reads TGTGCCAGCAGTTTCTCAGGCACGAACACCGGGGAGCTGTTTTTT.

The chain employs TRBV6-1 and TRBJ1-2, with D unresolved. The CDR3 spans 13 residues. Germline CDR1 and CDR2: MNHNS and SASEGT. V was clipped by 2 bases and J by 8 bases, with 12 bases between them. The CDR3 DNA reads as TGTGCCAGCAGTGAACGCGGCAGTGCAGGCTACACCTTC. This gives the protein CASSERGSAGYTF.

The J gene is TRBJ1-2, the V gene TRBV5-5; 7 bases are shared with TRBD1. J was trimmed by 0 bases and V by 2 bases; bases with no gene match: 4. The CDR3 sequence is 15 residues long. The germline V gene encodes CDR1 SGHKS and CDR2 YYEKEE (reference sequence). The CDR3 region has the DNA TGTGCCAGCAGCTTTTCAGGGGGAACTAACTATGGCTACACCTTC. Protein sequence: CASSFSGGTNYGYTF.

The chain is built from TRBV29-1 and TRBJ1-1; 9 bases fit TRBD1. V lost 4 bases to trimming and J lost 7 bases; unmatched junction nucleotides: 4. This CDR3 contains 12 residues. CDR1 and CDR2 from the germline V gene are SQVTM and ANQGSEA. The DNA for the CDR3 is TGCAGCGTTGGGACAGGGGTAGATGAAGCTTTCTTT. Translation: CSVGTGVDEAFF.

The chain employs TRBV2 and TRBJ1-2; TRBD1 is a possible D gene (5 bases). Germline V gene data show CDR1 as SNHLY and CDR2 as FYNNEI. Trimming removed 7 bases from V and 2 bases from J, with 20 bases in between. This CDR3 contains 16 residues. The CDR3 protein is CASTSRPGVPNYGYTF. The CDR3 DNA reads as TGTGCCAGCACCTCCCGGCCGGGGGTTCCGAACTATGGCTACACCTTC.